This T cell receptor (beta chain) was sequenced for a study of shared clonotypes between healthy human individuals. Genomic DNA from each subset was divided evenly over several immunoSEQ plates. Data came from immunoSEQ multiplex PCR; TCRdb stores just in-frame clones and leaves some out. The repertoire holds 85,000 to 100,000 clones, with about 70% as singletons. Germline lookup yields CDR1 SGHNT and CDR2 YENEEA. V shed 1 base and J shed 4 bases, with 4 bases lying between them. This CDR3 contains 12 residues. The chain has TRBV11-3 and TRBJ1-1, with D unclear. Sequencing was performed on memory CD8+ T cells sorted from blood. Subset indicated: CD45RO+ cells pooled with CCR7-negative TemRA cells. The receptor was derived from a young man in good health. CDR3 nucleotide sequence: TGTGCCAGCAGCTTAGGCGTCACTGAAGCTTTCTTT. It encodes CASSLGVTEAFF.